The entry below gives a single T cell receptor beta chain sequence along with its context. Germline V gene data show CDR1 as SGHRS and CDR2 as YFSETQ. This CDR3 spans 15 amino acids. Trimming removed 7 bases from V and 1 base from J, with 17 bases in between. Using immunoSEQ multiplex PCR, the repertoire was profiled, and TCRdb retains in-frame clones only, with some absent. Of under 250,000 clones in the sample, about nine tenths were seen once. The data originate from a study of blood T cell repertoires in COVID-19. The clonotype originates from a man aged 45-65 years with COVID-19, enrolled during active disease. The chain employs TRBV5-1 and TRBJ1-2; D is possibly TRBD1 (6 bases). The source material was peripheral blood. The CDR3 loop reads CASSPRGEGNYGYTF. The CDR3 DNA reads as TGCGCCAGCTCCCCGAGGGGGGAGGGTAACTATGGCTACACCTTC.